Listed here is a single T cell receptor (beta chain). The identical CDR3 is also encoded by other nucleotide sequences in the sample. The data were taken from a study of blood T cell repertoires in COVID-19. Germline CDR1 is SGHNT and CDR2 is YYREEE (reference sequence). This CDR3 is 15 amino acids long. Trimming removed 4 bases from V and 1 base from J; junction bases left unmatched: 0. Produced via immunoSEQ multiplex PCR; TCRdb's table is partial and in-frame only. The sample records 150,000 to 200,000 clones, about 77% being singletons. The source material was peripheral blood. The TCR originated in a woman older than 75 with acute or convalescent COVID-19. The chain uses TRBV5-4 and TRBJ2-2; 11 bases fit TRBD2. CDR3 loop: CASSLAGGNTGELFF. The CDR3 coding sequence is TGTGCCAGCAGCCTAGCGGGGGGGAACACCGGGGAGCTGTTTTTT.